The 10 T cell receptor beta chains below come from one sample, sequenced in a study of control samples from healthy donors and cancer patients. TCRdb's copy holds only in-frame clones and misses some; the assay was immunoSEQ multiplex PCR. The sample lists roughly 100,000 clones, roughly four fifths occurring once. Sequences were obtained from blood. Receptor source: a woman aged 50 to 60 in good health.

The V and J genes are TRBV18 and TRBJ1-1, with TRBD1 as a possible D gene (5 bases). Trimming cost V 5 bases and J 2 bases, with 9 bases left between them. This CDR3 contains 13 residues. CDR1 is KGHSH and CDR2 is LQKENI in the germline V gene. In DNA form, the CDR3 reads TGTGCCAGCTCATCAGACAGTAACACTGAAGCTTTCTTT. Its translation is CASSSDSNTEAFF.

J is TRBJ2-3 and V is TRBV18; no clear D gene. The V and J ends lost 3 bases and 0 bases respectively, with 4 bases between them. The CDR3 loop spans 13 amino acids. Per the germline V gene, CDR1 is KGHSH and CDR2 is LQKENI. The CDR3 spells CASSPASTDTQYF. As DNA, the CDR3 is TGTGCCAGCTCACCGGCTAGCACAGATACGCAGTATTTT.

The chain is built from TRBV7-2 and TRBJ2-1; 9 nucleotides line up with TRBD2. The CDR3 has 15 amino acids. The V gene's germline CDR1 is SGHTA and CDR2 FQGNSA. The V segment lost 8 bases and the J segment 5 bases; nucleotides outside the gene matches: 10. The CDR3 sequence is CASSRGGGADNEQFF. For the CDR3, the DNA is TGTGCCAGCTCGAGAGGCGGGGGGGCCGACAATGAGCAGTTCTTC.

V is TRBV19 and J is TRBJ1-5; D possibly corresponds to TRBD1 (5 bases). The ends were cut back, 8 bases at V and 0 bases at J, with 20 bases in the middle. Per the germline V gene, CDR1 is LNHDA and CDR2 is SQIVND (reference sequence). This CDR3 has 17 amino acids. The CDR3 loop reads CASRVIAGLNSNQPQHF. DNA of the CDR3: TGTGCCAGTCGAGTTATAGCAGGGCTTAATAGCAATCAGCCCCAGCATTTT. The whole variable domain, remainder taken from reference TRBV19 and TRBJ1-5, is DGGITQSPKYLFRKEGQNVTLSCEQNLNHDAMYWYRQDPGQGLRLIYYSQIVNDFQKGDIAEGYSVSREKKESFPLTVTSAQKNPTAFYLCASRVIAGLNSNQPQHFGDGTRLSIL.

The chain combines TRBV29-1 with TRBJ2-5; D call uncertain. The CDR3 runs 14 residues. In germline, CDR1 is SQVTM, CDR2 ANQGSEA. V lost 7 bases and J lost 5, with 20 bases in between. CDR3 residues: CSASLGGRGETQYF. In DNA form, the CDR3 reads TGCAGCGCCAGCCTGGGTGGTCGAGGTGAGACCCAGTACTTC.

V gene TRBV4-1 combines with J gene TRBJ1-3; TRBD1 is a possible D gene (6 bases). There are 17 residues in the CDR3. The germline gives CDR1 MGHRA, CDR2 YSYEKL. Trimming shortened V by 2 bases and J by 1 base, and 15 bases separated the two germline ends. DNA for the CDR3: TGCGCCAGCAGCCAAACCCCCGGGGGGGCATCTGGAAACACCATATATTTT. Translation: CASSQTPGGASGNTIYF.

The chain couples TRBV4-3 to TRBJ2-7; no reliable D call. Trimming cost V 0 bases and J 3 bases, with 9 bases left between them. The CDR3 covers 14 residues. Germline V gene data show CDR1 as LGHNA and CDR2 as YSLEER. CDR3 amino acids: CASSQDRGLYEQYF. CDR3 DNA: TGCGCCAGCAGCCAAGATAGAGGCCTCTACGAGCAGTACTTC.

This clone was seen a handful of times. The gene calls are TRBV5-1 and TRBJ1-4; no clear D gene. The CDR3 contains 16 residues. The germline CDR1 and CDR2 sequences are SGHRS and YFSETQ. V was pared by 4 bases and J by 5 bases, with 18 bases between. CDR3 nucleotides: TGCGCCAGCAGCCCAACGGTGGCGGCGACAAATGAAAAACTGTTTTTT. Protein product: CASSPTVAATNEKLFF.

The count of this clone is one. The chain employs TRBV4-2 and TRBJ2-5, with no clear D. CDR1 is LGHNA and CDR2 is YNFKEQ in the germline V gene. The CDR3 covers 14 residues. Trimming took 4 bases from V and 2 from J, leaving 11 bases between them. This CDR3 reads CASSRGTGQETQYF. The CDR3 region has the DNA TGTGCCAGCAGCCGGGGTACCGGTCAAGAGACCCAGTACTTC.

This clone appeared a single time. This chain joins TRBV6-5 and TRBJ1-2, with 9 nucleotides matching TRBD1. The J segment lost 4 bases and the V segment lost 6 bases, leaving 9 bases of the junction unmatched. CDR1 and CDR2 from the germline V gene are MNHEY and SVGAGI. This CDR3 has 15 residues. In nucleotides, the CDR3 is TGTGCCAGCAGATTCCGGGACAGGGACACCTATGGCTACACCTTC. It translates to CASRFRDRDTYGYTF.